The 9 T cell receptor beta chains reported below all come from one sample, sequenced in a study of OX40 agonist ivuxolimab in advanced cancers. Library prep was done by the immunoSEQ multiplex PCR assay. Entries here come from immuneACCESS through TCRdb and include only in-frame sequences with V and J called. Some clones fail to appear in such tables; in the studies checked, an unresolved V gene covers under half of the shortfall, and the cause of the remainder is unknown. In this sample the table shows some 65,000 clones, roughly 90% of which occur a single time. Jointly, the top ten make up 2.5% to 3% of the sample. The material sequenced was CD4+ or CD8+ T cells sorted from blood, taken in a trial of the OX40 agonist ivuxolimab. The receptors here all came from an adult with an advanced solid tumor such as melanoma, head and neck, liver or kidney cancer.

The chain links TRBV7-6 to TRBJ2-7; the match to TRBD1 covers 7 bases. Germline V lookup: CDR1 SGHVS, CDR2 FNYEAQ. With 5 bases clipped from V and 3 bases from J, the junction kept 7 bases outside the gene matches. The CDR3 covers 14 residues. CDR3 in amino acids: CASSEGDSLYEQYF. CDR3 DNA: TGTGCCAGCAGCGAGGGGGACAGTCTCTACGAGCAGTACTTC.

The CDR3 DNA sequence: TGTGCCAGCAGCTTAATGGGGGACACTGAAGCTTTCTTT. Translated: CASSLMGDTEAFF. V is TRBV7-9 and J is TRBJ1-1, with D possibly being TRBD1 (5 bases). The CDR3 consists of 13 residues. Germline V lookup: CDR1 SEHNR, CDR2 FQNEAQ (reference sequence). The V end was cut by 2 bases, the J end by 3 bases, with 7 bases between.

This chain uses TRBV5-1 with TRBJ2-5, with 10 bases fitting TRBD1. After removal of 4 bases from V and 0 bases from J, the junction contained 3 bases not matched to a gene. Germline V gene lookup returns CDR1 SGHRS and CDR2 YFSETQ. This CDR3 has 15 residues. CDR3 sequence reads: CASSRGQGNQETQYF. The DNA for the CDR3 is TGCGCCAGCAGCCGGGGACAGGGGAACCAAGAGACCCAGTACTTC. Looking up the rest from reference TRBV5-1 and TRBJ2-5 gives the full variable domain: KAGVTQTPRYLIKTRGQQVTLSCSPISGHRSVSWYQQTPGQGLQFLFEYFSETQRNKGNFPGRFSGRQFSNSRSEMNVSTLELGDSALYLCASSRGQGNQETQYFGPGTRLLVL.

The CDR3 DNA is TGTGCCAGCAGCCACCGGACTAGCTTGGGGATGGATGAGCAGTTCTTC. It yields the protein CASSHRTSLGMDEQFF. The chain combines TRBV27 with TRBJ2-1, with 8 positions matching TRBD2. Per germline, CDR1 MNHEY and CDR2 SMNVEV (reference sequence). With V trimmed by 6 bases and J by 8 bases, 15 bases remained unmatched. The CDR3 consists of 16 residues.

This chain uses TRBV29-1 with TRBJ2-3; D gene ambiguous. CDR1 is SQVTM and CDR2 is ANQGSEA in the germline V gene. The V and J ends lost 6 bases and 4 bases respectively, with 8 bases between them. This CDR3 spans 11 amino acids. CDR3 sequence reads: CSVDPADTQYF. In DNA, the CDR3 is TGCAGCGTCGACCCAGCAGATACGCAGTATTTT.

V usage is TRBV30 and J usage is TRBJ2-3; no definite D call. Germline CDR1 is GTSNPN and CDR2 is SVGIG (reference sequence). This CDR3 comprises 12 residues. V lost 5 bases, J lost 2 bases, and 8 bases lay in between. CDR3 sequence: CAWDSSTDTQYF. The CDR3 DNA sequence: TGTGCCTGGGACTCCTCCACAGATACGCAGTATTTT. The full variable domain, completed using reference TRBV30 and TRBJ2-3, is SQTIHQWPATLVQPVGSPLSLECTVEGTSNPNLYWYRQAAGRGLQLLFYSVGIGQISSEVPQNLSASRPQDRQFILSSKKLLLSDSGFYLCAWDSSTDTQYFGPGTRLTVL.

The chain joins TRBV19 to TRBJ2-5; D ambiguous. Germline CDR1 LNHDA, CDR2 SQIVND (reference sequence). V dropped 5 bases and J dropped 1 base, with 8 bases sitting between them. CDR3 length: 13 residues. The CDR3 loop is CASSEQVQETQYF. As DNA, the CDR3 is TGTGCCAGTAGTGAGCAGGTCCAAGAGACCCAGTACTTC.

This rearrangement joins TRBV5-1 to TRBJ2-1; D might be TRBD1 or TRBD2, each matching 5 bases. Germline CDR1 reads SGHRS; CDR2 reads YFSETQ. This CDR3 is built from 16 residues. Trimming left V 4 bases short and J 8 bases short, with 22 bases between. The CDR3 DNA sequence: TGCGCCAGCAGCACCCTCCCAGGGACCCAGTGGGATGAGCAGTTCTTC. Translation gives CASSTLPGTQWDEQFF.

This rearrangement joins TRBV5-4 to TRBJ2-1; 9 bases agree with TRBD1. The CDR3 is 15 amino acids. V was pared by 4 bases and J by 6 bases, with 8 bases of the junction left unmatched. The germline gives CDR1 SGHNT, CDR2 YYREEE (reference sequence). The CDR3 DNA sequence: TGTGCCAGCAGCCTCCGGACAGGGGTCAGCAATGAGCAGTTCTTC. Translation gives CASSLRTGVSNEQFF.